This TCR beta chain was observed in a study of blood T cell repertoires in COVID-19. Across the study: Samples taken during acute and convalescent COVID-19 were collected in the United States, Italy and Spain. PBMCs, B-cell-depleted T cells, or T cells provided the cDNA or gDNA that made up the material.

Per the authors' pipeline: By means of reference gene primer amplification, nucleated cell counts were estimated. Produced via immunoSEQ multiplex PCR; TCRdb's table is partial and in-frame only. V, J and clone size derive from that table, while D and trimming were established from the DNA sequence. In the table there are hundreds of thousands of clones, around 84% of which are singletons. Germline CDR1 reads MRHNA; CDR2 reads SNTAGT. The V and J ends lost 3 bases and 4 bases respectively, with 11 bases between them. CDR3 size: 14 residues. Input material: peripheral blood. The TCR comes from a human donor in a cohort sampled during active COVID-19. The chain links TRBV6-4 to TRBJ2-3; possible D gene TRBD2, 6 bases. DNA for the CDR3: TGTGCCAGCAGTGAACAACTAGCTGCAGATACGCAGTATTTT. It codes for CASSEQLAADTQYF.